The present TCR beta chain was sequenced within a study of cytomegalovirus exposure and HLA in healthy donors. Study observations and caveats: Another analysis was done later, and it associated around 15,000 TCR beta sequences with HLA alleles at 0.05 false discovery rate. Productive status was seen about 87% or about 30% of the time for most TCR beta V segments in an earlier analysis. Analysis performed later showed TCR beta chains linked to HLA being more clonally expanded than equally common others.

Everyone who donated was a healthy bone marrow donor. Comment on this clone: Its target is not known.

13 Jbeta primers and 60 Vbeta primers were used for the PCR. The data were produced by immunoSEQ multiplex PCR, yet TCRdb's version contains in-frame clones alone and is incomplete. The sample gives under 110,000 clones, roughly 74% of which show up once; about 2.3% is in the top ten. The sequenced material came from PBMCs. The source is a middle-aged man in good health and CMV-seronegative.

Here the CDR3 DNA reads TGTGCCACCAGCAGAAATGCAGGGGGAATTCAGCCCCAGCATTTT. Its protein is CATSRNAGGIQPQHF. The chain employs TRBV15 and TRBJ1-5; 7 nucleotides match TRBD1. With 2 bases clipped from V and 6 bases from J, the junction kept 7 bases outside the gene matches. The CDR3 consists of 15 residues. Looked up from germline, CDR1 is LNHNV and CDR2 is YYDKDF (reference sequence).